Only one count was recorded for the clone carrying this TCR beta chain. Under the authors' procedure: Reference gene primer amplification in the assay estimated nucleated cell counts. Clones were read by immunoSEQ multiplex PCR, and TCRdb kept only the in-frame ones, dropping some. The V and J calls and clone size come from that table; D and trimming were worked out from the DNA. In the table there are 150,000 to 200,000 clones, 80% to 95% of which are singletons. The data belong to a study of blood T cell repertoires in COVID-19. Overall study context: Researchers got acute and convalescent COVID-19 samples from the United States, Italy and Spain. T cells, B-cell-depleted T cells, or PBMCs provided the cDNA or gDNA that served as material.

J lost 3 bases, V lost 2 bases, and 4 bases had no gene match. The CDR3 is made up of 14 amino acids. The germline CDR1 and CDR2 sequences are LGHDT and YNNKEL (reference sequence). The origin of this receptor is a man aged 45-60 years with acute or convalescent COVID-19. Sequenced material: peripheral blood. The chain joins TRBV3-1 (or the pseudogene TRBV3-2) to TRBJ2-7, with 7 positions matching TRBD1. CDR3: CASSQRGRIYEQYF. The CDR3 DNA is TGTGCCAGCAGCCAAAGGGGGCGCATCTACGAGCAGTACTTC.